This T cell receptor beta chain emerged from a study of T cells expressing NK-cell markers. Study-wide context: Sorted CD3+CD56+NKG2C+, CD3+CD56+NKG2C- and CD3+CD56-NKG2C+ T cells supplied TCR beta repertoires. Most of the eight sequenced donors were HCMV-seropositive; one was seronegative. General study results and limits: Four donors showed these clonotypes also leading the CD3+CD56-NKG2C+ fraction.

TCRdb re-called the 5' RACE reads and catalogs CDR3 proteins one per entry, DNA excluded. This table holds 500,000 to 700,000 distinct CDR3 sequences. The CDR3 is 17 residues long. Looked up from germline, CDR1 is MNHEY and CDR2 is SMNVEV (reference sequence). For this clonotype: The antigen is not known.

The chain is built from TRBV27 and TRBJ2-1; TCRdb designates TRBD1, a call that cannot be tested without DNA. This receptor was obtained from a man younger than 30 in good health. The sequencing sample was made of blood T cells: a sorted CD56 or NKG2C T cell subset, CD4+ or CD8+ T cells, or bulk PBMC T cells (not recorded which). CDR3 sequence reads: CASSTKDREISTNEQFF.